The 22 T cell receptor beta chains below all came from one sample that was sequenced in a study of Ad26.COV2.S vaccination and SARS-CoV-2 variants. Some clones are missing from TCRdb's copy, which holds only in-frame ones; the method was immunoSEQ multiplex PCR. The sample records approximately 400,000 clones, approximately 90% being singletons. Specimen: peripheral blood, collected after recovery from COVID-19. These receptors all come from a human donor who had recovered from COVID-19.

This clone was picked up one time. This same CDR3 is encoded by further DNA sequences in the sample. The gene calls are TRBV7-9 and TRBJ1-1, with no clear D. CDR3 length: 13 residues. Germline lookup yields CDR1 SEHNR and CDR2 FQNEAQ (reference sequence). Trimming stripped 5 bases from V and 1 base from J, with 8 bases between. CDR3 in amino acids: CASSTQRNTEAFF. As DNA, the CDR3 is TGTGCCAGCAGCACCCAGAGGAACACTGAAGCTTTCTTT.

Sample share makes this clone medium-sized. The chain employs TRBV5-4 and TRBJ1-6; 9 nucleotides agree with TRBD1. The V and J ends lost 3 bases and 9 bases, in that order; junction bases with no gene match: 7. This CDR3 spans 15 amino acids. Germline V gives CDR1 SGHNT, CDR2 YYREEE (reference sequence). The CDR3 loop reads CASSWWGQGTSPLHF. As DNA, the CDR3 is TGTGCCAGCAGCTGGTGGGGACAGGGCACTTCACCCCTCCACTTT.

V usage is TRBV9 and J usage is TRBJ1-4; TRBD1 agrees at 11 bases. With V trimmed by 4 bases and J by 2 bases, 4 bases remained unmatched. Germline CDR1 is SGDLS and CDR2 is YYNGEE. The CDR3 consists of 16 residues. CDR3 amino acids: CASSRGQGGTNEKLFF. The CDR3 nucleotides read TGTGCCAGCAGCCGGGGACAGGGGGGGACTAATGAAAAACTGTTTTTT.

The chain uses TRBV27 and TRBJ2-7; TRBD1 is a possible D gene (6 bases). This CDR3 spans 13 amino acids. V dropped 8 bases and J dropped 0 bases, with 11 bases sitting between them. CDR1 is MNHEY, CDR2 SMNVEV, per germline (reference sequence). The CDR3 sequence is CASGRDTSYEQYF. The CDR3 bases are TGTGCCAGCGGCCGGGACACCTCCTACGAGCAGTACTTC.

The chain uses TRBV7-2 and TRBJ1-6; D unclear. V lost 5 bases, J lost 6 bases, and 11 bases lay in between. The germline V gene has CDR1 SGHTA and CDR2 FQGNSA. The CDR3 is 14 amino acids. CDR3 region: CASSLDRGNSPLHF. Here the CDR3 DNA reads TGTGCCAGCAGCCTGGACCGAGGTAATTCACCCCTCCACTTT.

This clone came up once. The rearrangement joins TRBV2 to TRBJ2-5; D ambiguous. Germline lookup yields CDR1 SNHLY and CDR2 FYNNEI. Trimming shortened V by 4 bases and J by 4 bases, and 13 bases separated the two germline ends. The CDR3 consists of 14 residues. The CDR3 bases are TGTGCCAGCAGTGGAACACAACGGCGAGAGACCCAGTACTTC. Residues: CASSGTQRRETQYF.

DNA of the CDR3: TGTGCCAGCAGCTTATCGACAGGTCCGAGTGAAAAACTGTTTTTT. It codes for CASSLSTGPSEKLFF. V usage is TRBV7-2 and J usage is TRBJ1-4, with a tentative D call TRBD1 (6 bases). With 2 bases removed from V and 7 bases from J, the gap between germline ends came to 14 bases. The CDR3 is 15 residues long. Germline V gene sequence: CDR1 SGHTA, CDR2 FQGNSA.

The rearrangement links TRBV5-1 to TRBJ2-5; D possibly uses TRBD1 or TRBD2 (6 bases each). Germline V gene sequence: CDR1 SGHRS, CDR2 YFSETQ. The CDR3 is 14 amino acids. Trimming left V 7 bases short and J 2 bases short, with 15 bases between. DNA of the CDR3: TGCGCCAGCGTCGGGGGCGGTGGACAAGAGACCCAGTACTTC. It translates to CASVGGGGQETQYF.

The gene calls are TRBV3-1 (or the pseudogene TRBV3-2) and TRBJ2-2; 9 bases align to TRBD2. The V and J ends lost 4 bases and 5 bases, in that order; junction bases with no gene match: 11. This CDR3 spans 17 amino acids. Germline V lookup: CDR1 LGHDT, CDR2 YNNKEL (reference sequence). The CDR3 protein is CASSLRRGGAGTGELFF. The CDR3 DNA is TGTGCCAGCAGCCTCCGACGCGGGGGGGCCGGTACCGGGGAGCTGTTTTTT.

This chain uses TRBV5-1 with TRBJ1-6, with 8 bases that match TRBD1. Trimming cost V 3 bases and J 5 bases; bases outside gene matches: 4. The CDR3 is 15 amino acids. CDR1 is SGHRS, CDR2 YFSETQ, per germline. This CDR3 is CASSSGTGNNSPLHF. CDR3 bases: TGCGCCAGCAGCTCAGGGACAGGAAATAATTCACCCCTCCACTTT.

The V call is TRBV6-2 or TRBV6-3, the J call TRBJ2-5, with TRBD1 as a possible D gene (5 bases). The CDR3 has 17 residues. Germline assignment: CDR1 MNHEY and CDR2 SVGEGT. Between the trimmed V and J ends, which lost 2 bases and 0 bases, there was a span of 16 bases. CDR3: CASSYPRGQLYQETQYF. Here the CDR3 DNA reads TGTGCCAGCAGTTACCCTCGAGGACAACTGTACCAAGAGACCCAGTACTTC.

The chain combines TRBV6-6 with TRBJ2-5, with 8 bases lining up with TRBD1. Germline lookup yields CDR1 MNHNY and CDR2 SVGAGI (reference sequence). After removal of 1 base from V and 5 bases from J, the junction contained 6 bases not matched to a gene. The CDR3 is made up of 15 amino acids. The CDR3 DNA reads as TGTGCCAGCAGTTACTGGACAGGGTTCGACGAGACCCAGTACTTC. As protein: CASSYWTGFDETQYF.

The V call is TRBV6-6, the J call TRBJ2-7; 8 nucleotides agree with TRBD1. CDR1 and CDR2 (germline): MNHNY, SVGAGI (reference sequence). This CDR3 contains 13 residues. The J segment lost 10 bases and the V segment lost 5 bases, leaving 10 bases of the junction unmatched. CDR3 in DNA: TGTGCCAGCAGTCCCGGGACAGGCCTTTCTCAGTACTTC. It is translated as CASSPGTGLSQYF.

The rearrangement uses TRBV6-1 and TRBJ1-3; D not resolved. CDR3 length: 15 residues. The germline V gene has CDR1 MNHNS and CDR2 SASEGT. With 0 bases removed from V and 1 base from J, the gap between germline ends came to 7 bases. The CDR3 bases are TGTGCCAGCAGTGAAGCGCTAGGGTCTGGAAACACCATATATTTT. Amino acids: CASSEALGSGNTIYF.

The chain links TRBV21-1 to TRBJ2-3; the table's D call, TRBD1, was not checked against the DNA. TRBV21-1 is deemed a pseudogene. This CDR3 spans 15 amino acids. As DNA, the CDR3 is TGTGCCAGCAGCACCCGACAGGGGGGAAGAAATACGCAGTATTTT. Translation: CASSTRQGGRNTQYF.

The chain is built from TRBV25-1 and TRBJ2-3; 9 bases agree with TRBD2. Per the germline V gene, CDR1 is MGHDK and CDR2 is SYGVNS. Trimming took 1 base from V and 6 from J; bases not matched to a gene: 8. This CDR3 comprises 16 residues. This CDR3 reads CASSEWRSGGWDTQYF. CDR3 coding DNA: TGTGCCAGCAGTGAATGGCGAAGCGGGGGGTGGGATACGCAGTATTTT. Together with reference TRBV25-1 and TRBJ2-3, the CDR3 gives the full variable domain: EADIYQTPRYLVIGTGKKITLECSQTMGHDKMYWYQQDPGMELHLIHYSYGVNSTEKGDLSSESTVSRIRTEHFPLTLESARPSHTSQYLCASSEWRSGGWDTQYFGPGTRLTVL.

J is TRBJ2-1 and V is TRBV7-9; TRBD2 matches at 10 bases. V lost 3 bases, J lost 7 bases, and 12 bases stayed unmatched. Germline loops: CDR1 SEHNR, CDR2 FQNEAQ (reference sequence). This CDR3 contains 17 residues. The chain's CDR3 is CASSFEGLAGAKNEQFF. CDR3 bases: TGTGCCAGCAGCTTCGAGGGGCTAGCGGGGGCTAAGAATGAGCAGTTCTTC.

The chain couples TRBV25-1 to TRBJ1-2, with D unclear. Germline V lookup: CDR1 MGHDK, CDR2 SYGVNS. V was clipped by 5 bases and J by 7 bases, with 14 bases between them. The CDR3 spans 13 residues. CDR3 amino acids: CASSRSLGSGYTF. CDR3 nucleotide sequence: TGTGCCAGCAGTCGTAGTTTAGGCTCTGGCTACACCTTC.

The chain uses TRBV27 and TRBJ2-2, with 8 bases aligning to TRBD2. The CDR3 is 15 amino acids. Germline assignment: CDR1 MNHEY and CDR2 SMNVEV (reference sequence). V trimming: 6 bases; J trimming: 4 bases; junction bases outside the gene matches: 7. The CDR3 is CASSLSGLATGELFF. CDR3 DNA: TGTGCCAGCAGCCTATCCGGACTAGCCACCGGGGAGCTGTTTTTT.

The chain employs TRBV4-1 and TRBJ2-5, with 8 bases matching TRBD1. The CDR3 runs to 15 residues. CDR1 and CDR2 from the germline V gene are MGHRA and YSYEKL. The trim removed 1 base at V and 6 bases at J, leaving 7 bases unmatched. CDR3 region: CASSQGDRGGKTQYF. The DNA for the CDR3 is TGCGCCAGCAGCCAAGGAGACAGGGGTGGAAAGACCCAGTACTTC.

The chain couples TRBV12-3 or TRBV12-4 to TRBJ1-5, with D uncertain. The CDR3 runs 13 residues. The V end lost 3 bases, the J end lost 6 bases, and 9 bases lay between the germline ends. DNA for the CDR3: TGTGCCAGCAGTTTGGATTGGAGTCAGCCCCAGCATTTT. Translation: CASSLDWSQPQHF.

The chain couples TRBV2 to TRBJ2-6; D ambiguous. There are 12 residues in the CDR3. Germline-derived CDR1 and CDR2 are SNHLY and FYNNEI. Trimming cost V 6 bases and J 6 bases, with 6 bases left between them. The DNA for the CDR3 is TGTGCCAGCAGCCGAGAGGCCAACGTCCTGACTTTC. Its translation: CASSREANVLTF.